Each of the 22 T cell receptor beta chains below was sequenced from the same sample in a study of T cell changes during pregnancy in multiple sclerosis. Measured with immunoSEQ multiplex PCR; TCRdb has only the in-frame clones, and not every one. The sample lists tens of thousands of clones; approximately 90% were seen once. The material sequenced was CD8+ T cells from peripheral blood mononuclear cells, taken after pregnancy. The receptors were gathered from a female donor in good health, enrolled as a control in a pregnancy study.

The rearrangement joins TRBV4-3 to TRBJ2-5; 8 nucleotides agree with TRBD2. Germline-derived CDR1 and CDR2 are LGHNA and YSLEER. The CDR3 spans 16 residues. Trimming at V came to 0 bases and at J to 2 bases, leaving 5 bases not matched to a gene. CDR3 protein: CASSQEWRGAQETQYF. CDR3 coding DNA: TGCGCCAGCAGCCAAGAATGGCGGGGGGCACAAGAGACCCAGTACTTC.

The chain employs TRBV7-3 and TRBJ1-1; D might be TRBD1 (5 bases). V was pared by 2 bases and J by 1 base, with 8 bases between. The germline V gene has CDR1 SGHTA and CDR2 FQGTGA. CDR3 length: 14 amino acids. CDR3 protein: CASSLGAGNTEAFF. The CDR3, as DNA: TGTGCCAGCAGCTTAGGGGCCGGGAACACTGAAGCTTTCTTT.

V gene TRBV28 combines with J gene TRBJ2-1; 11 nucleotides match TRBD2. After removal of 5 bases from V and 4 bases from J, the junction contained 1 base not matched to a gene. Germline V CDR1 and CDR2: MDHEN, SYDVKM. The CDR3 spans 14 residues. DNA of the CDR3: TGTGCCAGCAGTGTAGCGGGGGGGTACAATGAGCAGTTCTTC. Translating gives CASSVAGGYNEQFF.

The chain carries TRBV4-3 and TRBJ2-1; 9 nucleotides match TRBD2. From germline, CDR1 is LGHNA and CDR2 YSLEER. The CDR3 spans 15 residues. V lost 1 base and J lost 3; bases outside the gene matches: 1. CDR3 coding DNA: TGCGCCAGCAGCCAAGTTAGCGGGGGCTACAATGAGCAGTTCTTC. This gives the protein CASSQVSGGYNEQFF.

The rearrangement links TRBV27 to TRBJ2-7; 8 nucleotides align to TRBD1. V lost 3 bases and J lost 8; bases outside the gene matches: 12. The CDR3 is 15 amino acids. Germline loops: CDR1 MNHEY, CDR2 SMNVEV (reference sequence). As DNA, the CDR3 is TGTGCCAGCAGTTTGCCGGGACAGGCCCAAACCAAGCAGTACTTC. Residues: CASSLPGQAQTKQYF.

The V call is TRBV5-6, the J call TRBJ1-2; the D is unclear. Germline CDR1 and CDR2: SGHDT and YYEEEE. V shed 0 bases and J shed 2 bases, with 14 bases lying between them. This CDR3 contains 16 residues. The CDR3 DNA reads TGTGCCAGCAGCTTGGCCCCTGGGAGAATAAACTATGGCTACACCTTC. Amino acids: CASSLAPGRINYGYTF.

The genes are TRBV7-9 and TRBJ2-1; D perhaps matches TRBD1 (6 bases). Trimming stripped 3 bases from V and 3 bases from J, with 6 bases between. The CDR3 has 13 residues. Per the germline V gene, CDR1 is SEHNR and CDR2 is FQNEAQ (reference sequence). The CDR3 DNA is TGTGCCAGCAGCTTGACAGGCTACAATGAGCAGTTCTTC. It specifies CASSLTGYNEQFF. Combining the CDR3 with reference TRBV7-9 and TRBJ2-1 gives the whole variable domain DTGVSQNPRHKITKRGQNVTFRCDPISEHNRLYWYRQTLGQGPEFLTYFQNEAQLEKSRLLSDRFSAERPKGSFSTLEIQRTEQGDSAMYLCASSLTGYNEQFFGPGTRLTVL.

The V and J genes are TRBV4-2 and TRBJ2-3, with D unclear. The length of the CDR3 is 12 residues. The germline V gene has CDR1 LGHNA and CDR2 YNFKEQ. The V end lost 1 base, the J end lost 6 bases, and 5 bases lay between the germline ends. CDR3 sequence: CASSQGADTQYF. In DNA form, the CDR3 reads TGTGCCAGCAGCCAAGGGGCCGATACGCAGTATTTT.

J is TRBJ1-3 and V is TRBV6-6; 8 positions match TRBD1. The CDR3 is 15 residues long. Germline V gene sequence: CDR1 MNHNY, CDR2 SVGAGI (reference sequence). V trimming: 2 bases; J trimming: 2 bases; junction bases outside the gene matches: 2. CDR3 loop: CASSYPTGAGNTIYF. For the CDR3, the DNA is TGTGCCAGCAGTTACCCGACAGGGGCTGGAAACACCATATATTTT.

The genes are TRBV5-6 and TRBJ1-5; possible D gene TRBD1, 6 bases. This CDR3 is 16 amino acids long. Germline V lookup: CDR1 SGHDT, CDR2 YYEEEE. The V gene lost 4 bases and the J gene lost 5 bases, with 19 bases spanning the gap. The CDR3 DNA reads TGTGCCAGCAGCCAGCAGCTTAACAGGGTCGATCAGCCCCAGCATTTT. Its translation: CASSQQLNRVDQPQHF. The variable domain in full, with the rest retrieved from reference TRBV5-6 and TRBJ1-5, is DAGVTQSPTHLIKTRGQQVTLRCSPKSGHDTVSWYQQALGQGPQFIFQYYEEEERQRGNFPDRFSGHQFPNYSSELNVNALLLGDSALYLCASSQQLNRVDQPQHFGDGTRLSIL.

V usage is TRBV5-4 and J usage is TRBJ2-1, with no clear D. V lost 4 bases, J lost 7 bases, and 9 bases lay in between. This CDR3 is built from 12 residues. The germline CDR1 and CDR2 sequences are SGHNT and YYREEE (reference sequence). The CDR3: CASSPRMNEQFF. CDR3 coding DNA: TGTGCCAGCAGCCCCCGTATGAATGAGCAGTTCTTC.

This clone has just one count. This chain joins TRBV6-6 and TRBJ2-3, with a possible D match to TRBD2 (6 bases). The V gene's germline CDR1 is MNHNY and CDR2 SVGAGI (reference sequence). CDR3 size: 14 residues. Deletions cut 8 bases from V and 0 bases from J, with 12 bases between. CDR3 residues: CASRLVLSTDTQYF. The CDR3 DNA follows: TGTGCCAGCCGACTAGTTCTCAGCACAGATACGCAGTATTTT.

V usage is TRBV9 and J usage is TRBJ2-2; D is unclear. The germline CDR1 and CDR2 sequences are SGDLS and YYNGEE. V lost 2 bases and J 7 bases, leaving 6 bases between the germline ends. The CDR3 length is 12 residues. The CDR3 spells CASSVGSGELFF. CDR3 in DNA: TGTGCCAGCAGCGTTGGTAGCGGGGAGCTGTTTTTT.

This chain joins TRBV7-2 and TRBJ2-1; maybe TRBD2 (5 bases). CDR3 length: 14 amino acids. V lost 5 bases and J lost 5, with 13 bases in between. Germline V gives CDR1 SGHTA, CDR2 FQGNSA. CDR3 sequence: CASSPGYQDNEQFF. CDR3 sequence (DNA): TGTGCCAGCAGCCCGGGGTACCAAGACAATGAGCAGTTCTTC.

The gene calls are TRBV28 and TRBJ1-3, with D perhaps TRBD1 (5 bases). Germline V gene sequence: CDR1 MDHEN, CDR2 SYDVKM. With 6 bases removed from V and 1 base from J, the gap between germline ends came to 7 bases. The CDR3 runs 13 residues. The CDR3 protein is CASSRASGNTIYF. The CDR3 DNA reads TGTGCCAGCAGCAGGGCATCTGGAAACACCATATATTTT. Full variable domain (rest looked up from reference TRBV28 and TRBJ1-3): DVKVTQSSRYLVKRTGEKVFLECVQDMDHENMFWYRQDPGLGLRLIYFSYDVKMKEKGDIPEGYSVSREKKERFSLILESASTNQTSMYLCASSRASGNTIYFGEGSWLTVV.

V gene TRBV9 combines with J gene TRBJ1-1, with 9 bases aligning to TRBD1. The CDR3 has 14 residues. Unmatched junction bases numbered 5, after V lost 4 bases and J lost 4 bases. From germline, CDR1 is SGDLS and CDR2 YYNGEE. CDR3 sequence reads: CASSPTGGSTEAFF. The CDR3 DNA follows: TGTGCCAGCAGCCCGACAGGGGGAAGCACTGAAGCTTTCTTT.

In nucleotides, the CDR3 is TGCAGCGTTGAAGATCGGCAGGGGTCATACGAGCAGTACTTC. Encoded protein: CSVEDRQGSYEQYF. The chain combines TRBV29-1 with TRBJ2-7; D is possibly TRBD1 (6 bases). The CDR3 runs to 14 residues. CDR1 SQVTM and CDR2 ANQGSEA come from the germline V gene. V lost 0 bases and J 4 bases, leaving 13 bases between the germline ends.

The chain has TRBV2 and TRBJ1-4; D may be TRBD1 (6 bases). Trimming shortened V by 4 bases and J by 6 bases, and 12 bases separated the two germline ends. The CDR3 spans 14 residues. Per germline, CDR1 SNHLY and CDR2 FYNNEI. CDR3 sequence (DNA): TGTGCCAGCAGTGGGGGGCGGGAGTATGAAAAACTGTTTTTT. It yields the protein CASSGGREYEKLFF.

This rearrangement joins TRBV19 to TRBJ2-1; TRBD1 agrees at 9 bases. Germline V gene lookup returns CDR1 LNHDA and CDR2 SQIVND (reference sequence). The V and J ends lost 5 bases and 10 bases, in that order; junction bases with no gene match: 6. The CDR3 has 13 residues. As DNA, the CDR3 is TGTGCCAGTAGTCCTCTACAGGGGGCCGAGCAGTTCTTC. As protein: CASSPLQGAEQFF.

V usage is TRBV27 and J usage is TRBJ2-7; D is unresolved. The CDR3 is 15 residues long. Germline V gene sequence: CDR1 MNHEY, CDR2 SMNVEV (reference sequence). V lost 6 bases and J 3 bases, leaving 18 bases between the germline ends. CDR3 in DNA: TGTGCCAGCAGCCAGCAGGCTCTCTCCGTCTACGAGCAGTACTTC. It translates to CASSQQALSVYEQYF.

CDR3 bases: TGTGCCAGCAGTTCAATAGCGGGGGGCTCAACCTACGAGCAGTACTTC. This sequence encodes CASSSIAGGSTYEQYF. The chain combines TRBV28 with TRBJ2-7; 10 positions match TRBD2. Unmatched junction bases numbered 8, after V lost 4 bases and J lost 2 bases. The CDR3 runs 16 residues. Per the germline V gene, CDR1 is MDHEN and CDR2 is SYDVKM.

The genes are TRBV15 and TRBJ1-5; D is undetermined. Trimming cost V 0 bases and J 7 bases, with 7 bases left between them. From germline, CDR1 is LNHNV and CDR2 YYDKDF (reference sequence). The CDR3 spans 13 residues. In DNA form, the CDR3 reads TGTGCCACCAGCAGAGATAACGGGCAGCCCCAGCATTTT. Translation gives CATSRDNGQPQHF.